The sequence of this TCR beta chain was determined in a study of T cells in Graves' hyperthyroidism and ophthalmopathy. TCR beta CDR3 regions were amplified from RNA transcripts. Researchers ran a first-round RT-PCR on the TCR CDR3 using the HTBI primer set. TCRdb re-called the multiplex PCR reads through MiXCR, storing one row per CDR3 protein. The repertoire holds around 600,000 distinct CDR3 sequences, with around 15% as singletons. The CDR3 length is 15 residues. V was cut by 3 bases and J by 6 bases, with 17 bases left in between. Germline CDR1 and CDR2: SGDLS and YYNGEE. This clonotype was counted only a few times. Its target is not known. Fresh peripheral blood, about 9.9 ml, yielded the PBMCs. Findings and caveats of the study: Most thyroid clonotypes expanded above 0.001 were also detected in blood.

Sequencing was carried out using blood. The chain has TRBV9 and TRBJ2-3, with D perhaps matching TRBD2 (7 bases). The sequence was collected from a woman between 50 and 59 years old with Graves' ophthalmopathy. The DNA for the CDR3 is TGTGCCAGCAGCGCTTCTAGCGGAGGGGGGGATACGCAGTATTTT. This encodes CASSASSGGGDTQYF.